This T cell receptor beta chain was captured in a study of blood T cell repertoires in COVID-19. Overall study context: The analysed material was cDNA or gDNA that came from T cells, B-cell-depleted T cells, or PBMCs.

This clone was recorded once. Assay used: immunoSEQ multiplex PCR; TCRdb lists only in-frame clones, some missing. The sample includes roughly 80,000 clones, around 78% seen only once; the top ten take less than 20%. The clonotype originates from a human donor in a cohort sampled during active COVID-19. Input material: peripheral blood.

CDR3 loop: CASSPGQDEAFF. The CDR3 DNA sequence: TGCGCCAGCAGCCCGGGACAGGATGAAGCTTTCTTT. This chain uses TRBV4-1 with TRBJ1-1; 8 bases fit TRBD1. The CDR3 sequence is 12 residues long. Germline V gives CDR1 MGHRA, CDR2 YSYEKL. Losses at the gene ends were 4 bases for V and 7 bases for J; bases not matched to a gene: 2.